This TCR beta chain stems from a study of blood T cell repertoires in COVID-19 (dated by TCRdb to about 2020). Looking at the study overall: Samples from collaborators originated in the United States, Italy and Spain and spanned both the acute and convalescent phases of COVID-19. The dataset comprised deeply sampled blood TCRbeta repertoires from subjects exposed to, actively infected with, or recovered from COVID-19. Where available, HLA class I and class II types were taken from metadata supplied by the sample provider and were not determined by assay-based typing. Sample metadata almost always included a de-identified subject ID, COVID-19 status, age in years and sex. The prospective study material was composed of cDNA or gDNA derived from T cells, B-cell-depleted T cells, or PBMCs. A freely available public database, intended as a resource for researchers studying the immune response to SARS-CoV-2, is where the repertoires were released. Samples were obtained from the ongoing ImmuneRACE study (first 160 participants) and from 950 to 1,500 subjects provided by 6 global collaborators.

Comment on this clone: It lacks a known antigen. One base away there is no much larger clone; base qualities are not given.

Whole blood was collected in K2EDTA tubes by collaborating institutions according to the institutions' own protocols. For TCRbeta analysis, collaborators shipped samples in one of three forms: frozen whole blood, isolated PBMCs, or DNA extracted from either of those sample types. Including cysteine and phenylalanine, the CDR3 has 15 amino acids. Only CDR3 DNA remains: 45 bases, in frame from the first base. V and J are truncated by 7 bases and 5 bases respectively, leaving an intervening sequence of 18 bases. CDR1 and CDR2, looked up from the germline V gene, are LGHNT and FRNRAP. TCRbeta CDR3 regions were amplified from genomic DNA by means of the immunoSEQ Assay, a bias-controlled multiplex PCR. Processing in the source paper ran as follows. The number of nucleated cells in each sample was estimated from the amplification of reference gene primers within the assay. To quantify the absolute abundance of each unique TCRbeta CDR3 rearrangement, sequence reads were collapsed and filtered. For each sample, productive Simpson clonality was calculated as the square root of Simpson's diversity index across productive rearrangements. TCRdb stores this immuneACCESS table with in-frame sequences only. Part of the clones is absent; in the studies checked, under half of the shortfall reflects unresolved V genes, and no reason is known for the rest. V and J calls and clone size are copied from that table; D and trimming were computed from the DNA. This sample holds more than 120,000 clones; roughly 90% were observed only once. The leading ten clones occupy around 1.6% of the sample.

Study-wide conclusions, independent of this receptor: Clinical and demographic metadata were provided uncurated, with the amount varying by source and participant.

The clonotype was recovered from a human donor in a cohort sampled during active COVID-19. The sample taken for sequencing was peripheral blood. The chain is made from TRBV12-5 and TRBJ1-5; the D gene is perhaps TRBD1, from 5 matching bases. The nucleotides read TGTGCTAGTGCATGGGCAGGGATGATCGATCAGCCCCAGCATTTT. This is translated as CASAWAGMIDQPQHF.